Below are 6 T cell receptor beta chains sequenced from a single sample in a study of shared clonotypes between healthy human individuals. Generated by immunoSEQ multiplex PCR, the TCRdb table keeps only in-frame clones and is missing some. The sample gives 2 million to 2.5 million clones, 95% of which show up once; over 0.1% is in the top ten. The sequencing input was naive CD4+ T cells sorted from blood. Described subset: CD45RA+ positively selected. All receptors come from a man between 18 and 29 years old in good health.

The chain couples TRBV11-2 to TRBJ1-1; D possibly corresponds to TRBD1 (5 bases). Germline-derived CDR1 and CDR2 are SGHAT and FQNNGV. The CDR3 contains 15 residues. V was pared by 1 base and J by 1 base, with 10 bases between. As DNA, the CDR3 is TGTGCCAGCAGCTTAGCGGGGCTCGGGAACACTGAAGCTTTCTTT. Translation: CASSLAGLGNTEAFF.

The chain couples TRBV25-1 to TRBJ2-3; 7 bases align to TRBD1. The trim removed 6 bases at V and 0 bases at J, leaving 3 bases unmatched. The germline V gene has CDR1 MGHDK and CDR2 SYGVNS. CDR3 length: 14 residues. CDR3 protein: CASSRQGSTDTQYF. CDR3 DNA sequence: TGTGCCAGCAGCCGACAGGGCAGCACAGATACGCAGTATTTT.

The chain carries TRBV5-4 and TRBJ2-5, with D maybe TRBD1 (6 bases). Germline loops: CDR1 SGHNT, CDR2 YYREEE (reference sequence). The germline V and J ends were trimmed by 4 bases and 4 bases, with 11 bases remaining between them. The CDR3 length is 13 residues. CDR3 loop: CASSVDRRETQYF. In DNA form, the CDR3 reads TGTGCCAGCAGCGTGGACAGAAGAGAGACCCAGTACTTC.

The chain recombines TRBV18 with TRBJ2-2; D gene uncertain. V was clipped by 3 bases and J by 6 bases, with 20 bases between them. The CDR3 totals 17 residues. Germline CDR1 reads KGHSH; CDR2 reads LQKENI. This CDR3 is CASSPLQRPSKPGELFF. Written as DNA, the CDR3 is TGTGCCAGCTCACCGCTGCAACGGCCCTCTAAACCCGGGGAGCTGTTTTTT. Full variable domain (remainder filled in from reference TRBV18 and TRBJ2-2): NAGVMQNPRHLVRRRGQEARLRCSPMKGHSHVYWYRQLPEEGLKFMVYLQKENIIDESGMPKERFSAEFPKEGPSILRIQQVVRGDSAAYFCASSPLQRPSKPGELFFGEGSRLTVL.

The V gene is TRBV6-5, the J gene TRBJ2-7; 8 nucleotides line up with TRBD1. With V trimmed by 9 bases and J by 2 bases, 9 bases remained unmatched. Per the germline V gene, CDR1 is MNHEY and CDR2 is SVGAGI. The CDR3 runs to 14 residues. CDR3 coding DNA: TGTGCCAGTAGACCGGGACAGGTGGCCTACGAGCAGTACTTC. Protein: CASRPGQVAYEQYF.

The chain couples TRBV16 to TRBJ1-1; no clear D gene. CDR1 is KGHSY, CDR2 FQNENV, per germline. This CDR3 spans 15 amino acids. V lost 0 bases to trimming and J lost 0 bases, with 8 bases between them. This CDR3 reads CASSQSSQLNTEAFF. CDR3 DNA: TGTGCCAGCAGCCAATCGTCACAGCTGAACACTGAAGCTTTCTTT. Variable domain in full (rest from reference TRBV16 and TRBJ1-1): GEEVAQTPKHLVRGEGQKAKLYCAPIKGHSYVFWYQQVLKNEFKFLISFQNENVFDETGMPKERFSAKCLPNSPCSLEIQATKLEDSAVYFCASSQSSQLNTEAFFGQGTRLTVV.